The sequence of this T cell receptor (beta chain) was determined in a study of T cells after yellow fever vaccination. TCRdb called the 5' RACE reads again in MiXCR, with one record for every CDR3 protein. The profile shows around 100,000 distinct CDR3 sequences, 7% to 8.5% of them singletons. CDR3 length equals 14 residues. The V gene's germline CDR1 is DFQATT and CDR2 SNEGSKA (reference sequence). The ends were cut back, 8 bases at V and 6 bases at J, with 22 bases in the middle. There are many counts of this clonotype. This TCR was recovered from a man aged 25-45 years who received the YFV17D yellow fever vaccine. The rearrangement links TRBV20-1 to TRBJ1-2; D possibly corresponds to TRBD1 (5 bases). Here the sequenced sample was CD8+ T cells sorted from PBMCs, taken 45 days after the yellow fever booster vaccination. The CDR3 spells CSMSPGLPGDGYTF. The CDR3 DNA is TGCAGTATGAGTCCGGGGCTACCGGGCGATGGCTACACCTTC.